This T cell receptor beta chain was observed in a study of shared clonotypes between healthy human individuals. General study findings and limits: Expectations were that clonotype sharing among donors would be affected by sequencing depth. Blood was the only sampled material, and tissue repertoires likely differ.

CDR1 SGDLS and CDR2 YYNGEE come from the germline V gene. This CDR3 is built from 16 residues. Trimming shortened V by 0 bases and J by 4 bases, and 16 bases separated the two germline ends. Turning to this clone: Its antigen is unidentified.

Some clones are missing from TCRdb's copy, which holds only in-frame ones; the method was immunoSEQ multiplex PCR. The sample contains a few million clones, 85% to 95% of which appear only once. Sequencing was carried out using naive CD4+ T cells from PBMCs. Noted subset: CD45RA+ positively selected. The receptor was isolated from a man younger than 35 in good health. Some clones in this sample may be carry-over from other donors' samples. The chain uses TRBV9 and TRBJ2-5; D unclear. CDR3 amino acids: CASSVGSANLGETQYF. The CDR3 region has the DNA TGTGCCAGCAGCGTAGGCAGCGCAAACCTGGGAGAGACCCAGTACTTC.